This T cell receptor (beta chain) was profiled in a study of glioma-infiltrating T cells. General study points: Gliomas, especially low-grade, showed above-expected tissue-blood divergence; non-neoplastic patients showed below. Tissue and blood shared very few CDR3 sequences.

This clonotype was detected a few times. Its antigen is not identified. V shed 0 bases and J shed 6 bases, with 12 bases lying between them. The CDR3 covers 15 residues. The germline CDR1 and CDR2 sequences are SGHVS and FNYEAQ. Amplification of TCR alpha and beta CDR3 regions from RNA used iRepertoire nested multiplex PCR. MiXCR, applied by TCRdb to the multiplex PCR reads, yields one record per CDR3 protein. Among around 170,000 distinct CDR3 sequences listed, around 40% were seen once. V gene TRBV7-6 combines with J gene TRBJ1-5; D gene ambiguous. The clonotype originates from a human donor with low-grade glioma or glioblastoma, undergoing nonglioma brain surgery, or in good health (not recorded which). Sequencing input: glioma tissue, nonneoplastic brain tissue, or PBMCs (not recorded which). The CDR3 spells CASSLAAGVGQPQHF. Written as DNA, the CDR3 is TGTGCCAGCAGCTTAGCTGCCGGGGTTGGTCAGCCCCAGCATTTT.